This TCR beta chain was recovered during a study of identical twins. The study's findings and limits: Out-of-frame sharing of TCR alpha in monozygotic twins was underestimated by models.

A single record per CDR3 protein comes from TCRdb applying MiXCR to the 5' RACE reads. The sample holds approximately 600,000 distinct CDR3 sequences, around 7.4% seen once. In this sample, this clonotype turned up many times. Its antigen is not known. This CDR3 region has 15 residues. Germline V lookup: CDR1 SGHRS, CDR2 YFSETQ. Unmatched junction bases numbered 7, after V lost 4 bases and J lost 1 base. The sample was also linked to a second study, of yellow fever vaccine responses in identical twins.

The chain combines TRBV5-1 with TRBJ1-1, with TRBD1 matching over 7 bases. Sample: PBMCs. This clonotype originated in a woman between 18 and 30 years old in good health. The chain's CDR3 is CASSPLGGRNTEAFF. As DNA, the CDR3 is TGCGCCAGCAGCCCCTTAGGGGGCCGGAACACTGAAGCTTTCTTT.